One and the same sample provided the 24 T cell receptor beta chains below, sequenced in a study of blood T cell repertoires in COVID-19. Some clones are missing from TCRdb's copy, which holds only in-frame ones; the method was immunoSEQ multiplex PCR. Of around 220,000 clones listed, 65% to 80% are singletons. Sequencing was performed on peripheral blood. The receptors derive from a woman between 35 and 50 years old with active or convalescent COVID-19.

This clone was recorded once. This chain joins TRBV27 and TRBJ1-2, with 10 nucleotides matching TRBD1. This CDR3 comprises 13 residues. With 4 bases clipped from V and 4 bases from J, the junction kept 0 bases outside the gene matches. Germline-derived CDR1 and CDR2 are MNHEY and SMNVEV (reference sequence). The CDR3 DNA reads as TGTGCCAGCAGTTGGGACAGGGGCTATGGCTACACCTTC. Protein: CASSWDRGYGYTF.

The chain couples TRBV10-3 to TRBJ1-2, with 7 positions matching TRBD1. Germline assignment: CDR1 ENHRY and CDR2 SYGVKD. The CDR3 is 14 amino acids. With 6 bases clipped from V and 0 bases from J, the junction kept 4 bases outside the gene matches. The CDR3 protein is CAISGTAANYGYTF. The CDR3, as DNA: TGTGCCATCAGCGGGACAGCAGCTAACTATGGCTACACCTTC.

The table lists this clone with a few counts. Other DNA sequences in this sample translate to the same CDR3. This rearrangement joins TRBV19 to TRBJ1-5; D not resolved. CDR1 and CDR2 (germline): LNHDA, SQIVND (reference sequence). V lost 3 bases and J 0 bases, leaving 6 bases between the germline ends. This CDR3 has 14 amino acids. The CDR3 protein is CASSIQISNQPQHF. In DNA form, the CDR3 reads TGTGCCAGTAGTATTCAGATTAGCAATCAGCCCCAGCATTTT.

V and J are TRBV6-5 and TRBJ2-3; 7 positions match TRBD1. Germline V gene sequence: CDR1 MNHEY, CDR2 SVGAGI. After removal of 5 bases from V and 1 base from J, the junction contained 6 bases not matched to a gene. The CDR3 length is 15 residues. The CDR3 DNA reads as TGTGCCAGCAGTATCCGACAGGGTGGCACAGATACGCAGTATTTT. Amino acids: CASSIRQGGTDTQYF.

The J gene is TRBJ1-5, the V gene TRBV29-1; 8 bases align to TRBD1. Unmatched junction bases numbered 3, after V lost 4 bases and J lost 4 bases. The CDR3 runs to 13 residues. Germline assignment: CDR1 SQVTM and CDR2 ANQGSEA. CDR3 protein: CSVVQGANQPQHF. The CDR3 DNA is TGCAGCGTTGTCCAGGGGGCTAATCAGCCCCAGCATTTT.

This clone was seen a few times. The chain couples TRBV19 to TRBJ2-2; the D gene is possibly TRBD1 (5 bases). V lost 7 bases and J lost 0, with 9 bases in between. Per germline, CDR1 LNHDA and CDR2 SQIVND (reference sequence). This CDR3 is built from 14 residues. This CDR3 reads CASKTVTNTGELFF. In nucleotides, the CDR3 is TGTGCCAGTAAGACAGTTACGAACACCGGGGAGCTGTTTTTT.

This clone was recorded once. This sequence joins TRBV19 and TRBJ1-1; TRBD1 might be the D (5 bases). Germline V gives CDR1 LNHDA, CDR2 SQIVND (reference sequence). Trimming stripped 3 bases from V and 0 bases from J, with 8 bases between. CDR3 length: 14 amino acids. The CDR3 DNA is TGTGCCAGTAGTATCAGGGCCGTGAACACTGAAGCTTTCTTT. Translation: CASSIRAVNTEAFF.

This clone was counted once. This chain joins TRBV7-3 and TRBJ2-1; no definite D call. V lost 5 bases, J lost 8 bases, and 19 bases lay in between. The germline CDR1 and CDR2 sequences are SGHTA and FQGTGA. This CDR3 has 15 residues. The CDR3 spells CASSPANVVIDEQFF. The CDR3 DNA sequence: TGTGCCAGCAGCCCTGCCAACGTGGTCATAGATGAGCAGTTCTTC.

The chain joins TRBV3-1 (or the pseudogene TRBV3-2) to TRBJ1-4; D gene unclear. Trimming took off 2 bases at V and 7 bases at J, with 11 bases between the two ends. CDR3 length: 14 residues. The V gene's germline CDR1 is LGHDT and CDR2 YNNKEL (reference sequence). The CDR3 DNA sequence: TGTGCCAGCAGCCAATCTGAGGATTCTGAAAAACTGTTTTTT. Translation: CASSQSEDSEKLFF.

This clone was seen a single time. The chain is built from TRBV5-1 and TRBJ1-4; D call uncertain. There are 16 residues in the CDR3. Germline V lookup: CDR1 SGHRS, CDR2 YFSETQ. The V end lost 3 bases, the J end lost 8 bases, and 20 bases lay between the germline ends. The CDR3 here is CASSSSGDARIEKLFF. CDR3 bases: TGCGCCAGCAGCTCAAGCGGCGACGCCCGGATAGAAAAACTGTTTTTT. Drawing the rest from reference TRBV5-1 and TRBJ1-4, the complete variable domain is KAGVTQTPRYLIKTRGQQVTLSCSPISGHRSVSWYQQTPGQGLQFLFEYFSETQRNKGNFPGRFSGRQFSNSRSEMNVSTLELGDSALYLCASSSSGDARIEKLFFGSGTQLSVL.

The V and J genes are TRBV2 and TRBJ1-2; no firm D call. CDR3 length: 13 residues. Germline loops: CDR1 SNHLY, CDR2 FYNNEI. V lost 9 bases and J lost 5, with 16 bases in between. CDR3 residues: CASRGDGWYGYTF. For the CDR3, the DNA is TGTGCCAGTCGAGGCGATGGATGGTATGGCTACACCTTC.

The chain recombines TRBV15 with TRBJ2-5, with a possible D match to TRBD2 (5 bases). The CDR3 extends over 17 amino acids. Trimming pared 0 bases from V and 2 bases from J, leaving 16 bases between. Germline CDR1 reads LNHNV; CDR2 reads YYDKDF (reference sequence). CDR3 nucleotide sequence: TGTGCCACCAGCAGAGATGAGAGACTAAAACTTCAAGAGACCCAGTACTTC. The encoded protein is CATSRDERLKLQETQYF.

V usage is TRBV7-2 and J usage is TRBJ2-1, with TRBD2 matching 10 bases. Germline trimming cut 5 bases from V and 7 bases from J; bases unmatched to any gene: 11. This CDR3 region has 16 residues. Germline CDR1 and CDR2: SGHTA and FQGNSA. The CDR3 loop reads CASSLYTSGVGNEQFF. The CDR3 DNA sequence: TGTGCCAGCAGCCTCTATACTAGCGGGGTCGGGAATGAGCAGTTCTTC.

This sequence joins TRBV15 and TRBJ1-4; TRBD1 matches 8 bases. The CDR3 has 15 residues. Trimming cost V 2 bases and J 7 bases; bases outside gene matches: 6. The germline gives CDR1 LNHNV, CDR2 YYDKDF (reference sequence). The CDR3 protein is CATSRTTGGGEKLFF. The DNA for the CDR3 is TGTGCCACCAGCAGAACAACAGGGGGAGGTGAAAAACTGTTTTTT.

This chain connects TRBV20-1 to TRBJ2-2; possible D gene TRBD2, 6 bases. CDR3 length equals 13 residues. V lost 6 bases and J 6 bases, leaving 14 bases between the germline ends. CDR1 and CDR2 (germline): DFQATT, SNEGSKA (reference sequence). CDR3 residues: CSASRRGSGELFF. The CDR3 bases are TGCAGTGCGAGTCGGAGGGGTTCCGGGGAGCTGTTTTTT.

The chain links TRBV5-4 to TRBJ2-5; 13 bases map to TRBD2. V lost 4 bases to trimming and J lost 5 bases; unmatched junction nucleotides: 11. The CDR3 spans 17 residues. CDR1 and CDR2 (germline): SGHNT, YYREEE (reference sequence). CDR3 amino acids: CASSRGLAGDTRETQYF. In DNA form, the CDR3 reads TGTGCCAGCAGCCGTGGACTAGCGGGGGACACACGGGAGACCCAGTACTTC.

CDR3 sequence reads: CAIGGLAVSTDTQYF. The CDR3 bases are TGTGCCATCGGGGGCCTAGCGGTGAGCACAGATACGCAGTATTTT. This chain links TRBV10-3 with TRBJ2-3, with D possibly being TRBD2 (7 bases). Trimming cost V 8 bases and J 0 bases, with 15 bases left between them. This CDR3 comprises 15 residues. From germline, CDR1 is ENHRY and CDR2 SYGVKD.

The chain combines TRBV9 with TRBJ1-3; TRBD1 might be the D (6 bases). This CDR3 contains 14 residues. Trimming removed 0 bases from V and 5 bases from J, with 9 bases in between. CDR1 is SGDLS, CDR2 YYNGEE, per germline. Here the CDR3 DNA reads TGTGCCAGCAGCGTAGCTGGGGGCCGAAACACCATATATTTT. Protein: CASSVAGGRNTIYF.

The rearrangement joins TRBV21-1 to TRBJ1-2; whether TRBD1, the table's D call, matches the DNA was not checked. TRBV21-1 is a recognized pseudogene. The CDR3 spans 15 residues. The CDR3: CASSYHRGPRGGYTF. The CDR3 region has the DNA TGTGCCAGCAGCTACCACAGGGGCCCCAGGGGTGGCTACACCTTC.

The rearrangement joins TRBV5-4 to TRBJ2-7, with D possibly TRBD1 on 6 matching bases. Trimming removed 4 bases at V and 2 bases at J, with 13 bases between. The CDR3 is made up of 14 amino acids. Germline CDR1 reads SGHNT; CDR2 reads YYREEE (reference sequence). The chain's CDR3 is CASSPDPGAYEQYV. DNA for the CDR3: TGTGCCAGCAGCCCGGATCCAGGGGCCTACGAGCAGTACGTC.

V and J are TRBV19 and TRBJ1-6; 9 bases match TRBD1. J gave up 9 bases and V 5 bases, and 8 bases lay outside the gene matches. Germline values: CDR1 LNHDA, CDR2 SQIVND (reference sequence). The CDR3 totals 15 residues. The CDR3 sequence: CASSAPGTGISPLHF. For the CDR3, the DNA is TGTGCCAGTAGTGCACCCGGGACAGGGATTTCACCCCTCCACTTT.

CDR3 bases: TGTGCCAGCAGTGAAGGGGGGCAGTGGGGTTCACCCCTCCACTTT. Translated, it gives CASSEGGQWGSPLHF. This sequence joins TRBV6-1 and TRBJ1-6; D might be TRBD1 (6 bases). The CDR3 has 15 residues. Per germline, CDR1 MNHNS and CDR2 SASEGT. Trimming took off 1 base at V and 9 bases at J, with 13 bases between the two ends.

The chain carries TRBV9 and TRBJ2-1; D not resolved. The V gene's germline CDR1 is SGDLS and CDR2 YYNGEE. The CDR3 has 14 amino acids. V lost 4 bases and J lost 4, with 12 bases in between. The CDR3 DNA reads TGTGCCAGCAGCCCCCAAGACACTTACAATGAGCAGTTCTTC. Its protein is CASSPQDTYNEQFF.

This chain links TRBV27 with TRBJ1-5; TRBD1 matches 8 bases. The CDR3 has 16 residues. CDR1 and CDR2 from the germline V gene are MNHEY and SMNVEV (reference sequence). Germline trimming cut 5 bases from V and 0 bases from J; bases unmatched to any gene: 6. Written as DNA, the CDR3 is TGTGCCAGCAGTCCGACAGGGGTCCATAGCAATCAGCCCCAGCATTTT. This sequence encodes CASSPTGVHSNQPQHF.